This T cell receptor (beta chain) came from a study of blood T cell repertoires in COVID-19. Study background: Some COVID-19 samples were acute and others convalescent; all came from the United States, Italy and Spain.

Only in-frame clones appear in the TCRdb table, and some are missing; sequencing was by immunoSEQ multiplex PCR. Of around 210,000 clones detected, about 85% appear once; the ten largest clones hold 0.8% to 0.95%. Followed over time, Seattle patients had been enrolled while infection was active. CDR1 is SEHNR and CDR2 is FQNEAQ in the germline V gene (reference sequence). The CDR3 extends over 13 amino acids. V lost 5 bases to trimming and J lost 6 bases, with 13 bases between them. The receptor's source is a man aged 60-69 years with COVID-19, enrolled during active disease. This chain joins TRBV7-9 and TRBJ1-1; D perhaps matches TRBD1 (5 bases). Sequenced: peripheral blood. The CDR3 bases are TGTGCCAGCAGCCCTGGGACGGGGGCTGAAGCTTTCTTT. It yields the protein CASSPGTGAEAFF.